Listed here are 17 T cell receptor beta chains from one sample, sequenced in a study of T cell clonotyping in hematopoietic cell transplantation. Sequencing used immunoSEQ multiplex PCR; TCRdb keeps in-frame clones, though not all of them. Of 7,900 or so clones listed, approximately 90% are singletons. The starting material was PBMCs, obtained 100 days after allogeneic stem cell transplant. These receptors all come from a male patient in his late teens or twenties who had an allogeneic stem cell transplant from a related donor, so the T cells may come from the graft donor. Some clones in this sample may be carry-over from other donors' samples.

The chain carries TRBV30 and TRBJ1-2; weak D call: TRBD1 (5 bases). The CDR3 contains 15 residues. Deletions cut 5 bases from V and 5 bases from J, with 21 bases between. Germline V gives CDR1 GTSNPN, CDR2 SVGIG (reference sequence). Here the CDR3 reads CAWGKGRGGRYGYTF. The DNA for the CDR3 is TGTGCCTGGGGAAAGGGCCGGGGGGGACGATATGGCTACACCTTC.

This chain connects TRBV5-1 to TRBJ2-2, with TRBD1 identical over 9 bases. The trim removed 5 bases at V and 7 bases at J, leaving 9 bases unmatched. Germline V gene sequence: CDR1 SGHRS, CDR2 YFSETQ. There are 15 residues in the CDR3. Here the CDR3 reads CASRPTGGKGGELFF. The CDR3 bases are TGCGCCAGCAGGCCTACAGGGGGCAAGGGCGGGGAGCTGTTTTTT.

This chain connects TRBV7-8 to TRBJ1-1, with a possible D match to TRBD1 (5 bases). Trimming left V 3 bases short and J 4 bases short, with 12 bases between. The CDR3 runs to 14 residues. Germline CDR1 is SGHVS and CDR2 is FQNEAQ. Here the CDR3 DNA reads TGTGCCAGCAGCTTTACAGGTAGGAGCACTGAAGCTTTCTTT. Translated, it gives CASSFTGRSTEAFF.

The J gene is TRBJ1-5, the V gene TRBV19; D uncertain. Per germline, CDR1 LNHDA and CDR2 SQIVND (reference sequence). V was clipped by 7 bases and J by 4 bases, with 14 bases between them. The CDR3 consists of 14 residues. CDR3 sequence reads: CASTDRSGNQPQHF. CDR3 sequence (DNA): TGTGCCAGTACCGATAGATCGGGTAATCAGCCCCAGCATTTT.

The J gene is TRBJ1-1, the V gene TRBV7-3; D remains ambiguous. This CDR3 has 15 residues. Germline V gene sequence: CDR1 SGHTA, CDR2 FQGTGA. V lost 0 bases and J 2 bases, leaving 10 bases between the germline ends. Written as DNA, the CDR3 is TGTGCCAGCAGCTTAACAGCCAGCCCTAACACTGAAGCTTTCTTT. It codes for CASSLTASPNTEAFF.

The chain recombines TRBV6-4 with TRBJ2-1; possibly TRBD2 for D (5 bases). V dropped 6 bases and J dropped 5 bases, with 17 bases sitting between them. Germline CDR1 and CDR2: MRHNA and SNTAGT. The CDR3 sequence is 15 residues long. In DNA, the CDR3 is TGTGCCAGCAGCCCCGTGGGAGCAGGTCACAATGAGCAGTTCTTC. Residues: CASSPVGAGHNEQFF.

The chain uses TRBV7-2 and TRBJ1-1, with no clear D. V lost 1 base to trimming and J lost 3 bases, with 15 bases between them. The CDR3 has 16 amino acids. The germline gives CDR1 SGHTA, CDR2 FQGNSA. The CDR3 sequence: CASSLVHTRGYTEAFF. The DNA for the CDR3 is TGTGCCAGCAGCTTAGTACACACTAGAGGGTACACTGAAGCTTTCTTT.

This clone was observed a single time. The rearrangement uses TRBV19 and TRBJ1-4, with D hard to call. With 3 bases removed from V and 8 bases from J, the gap between germline ends came to 7 bases. Germline CDR1 and CDR2: LNHDA and SQIVND (reference sequence). CDR3 size: 12 residues. The CDR3 is CASSMQREKLFF. The CDR3 nucleotides are TGTGCCAGTAGTATGCAGCGAGAAAAACTGTTTTTT.

The rearrangement links TRBV2 to TRBJ2-3; D may be TRBD2 (5 bases). Germline CDR1 is SNHLY and CDR2 is FYNNEI. CDR3 length equals 13 residues. V was clipped by 11 bases and J by 2 bases, with 14 bases between them. CDR3 in DNA: TGTGCCGGCTCGGGGAGCATCACAGATACGCAGTATTTT. Protein sequence: CAGSGSITDTQYF.

The chain joins TRBV15 to TRBJ2-2; D perhaps matches TRBD2 (6 bases). Per the germline V gene, CDR1 is LNHNV and CDR2 is YYDKDF (reference sequence). V dropped 4 bases and J dropped 6 bases, with 15 bases sitting between them. The length of the CDR3 is 15 residues. CDR3 sequence: CATSIGLGEAGELFF. CDR3 DNA: TGTGCCACCAGCATCGGCTTAGGGGAGGCCGGGGAGCTGTTTTTT.

The chain is built from TRBV6-5 and TRBJ2-3; 15 bases agree with TRBD2. Germline loops: CDR1 MNHEY, CDR2 SVGAGI. This CDR3 comprises 15 residues. The ends lost 6 bases at V and 4 bases at J; junction bases unmatched: 2. The CDR3 loop reads CASSRTSGRADTQYF. DNA for the CDR3: TGTGCCAGCAGCCGGACTAGCGGGAGGGCAGATACGCAGTATTTT.

This sequence joins TRBV6-5 and TRBJ2-7; D not certain. Trimming pared 5 bases from V and 0 bases from J, leaving 11 bases between. The CDR3 is 14 residues long. Germline CDR1 and CDR2: MNHEY and SVGAGI. CDR3 in DNA: TGTGCCAGCAGTCCCCAGCCCAGCTCCTACGAGCAGTACTTC. Its protein is CASSPQPSSYEQYF.

The chain's CDR3 is CASSQGGLNTEAFF. DNA of the CDR3: TGTGCCAGCAGTCAAGGGGGATTGAACACTGAAGCTTTCTTT. The chain employs TRBV2 and TRBJ1-1; TRBD1 is a possible D gene (6 bases). Between the trimmed V and J ends, which lost 5 bases and 0 bases, there was a span of 10 bases. This CDR3 has 14 amino acids. Germline CDR1 reads SNHLY; CDR2 reads FYNNEI. Supplemented by reference TRBV2 and TRBJ1-1, the full variable domain reads EPEVTQTPSHQVTQMGQEVILRCVPISNHLYFYWYRQILGQKVEFLVSFYNNEISEKSEIFDDQFSVERPDGSNFTLKIRSTKLEDSAMYFCASSQGGLNTEAFFGQGTRLTVV.

The chain employs TRBV7-9 and TRBJ2-5; D unresolved. The CDR3 spans 16 residues. Trimming stripped 5 bases from V and 5 bases from J, with 21 bases between. Germline V gene lookup returns CDR1 SEHNR and CDR2 FQNEAQ (reference sequence). CDR3 region: CASSPFDRPLGETQYF. The DNA of the CDR3 is TGTGCCAGCAGCCCTTTTGACCGCCCGCTGGGGGAGACCCAGTACTTC. Full variable domain (remainder filled in from reference TRBV7-9 and TRBJ2-5): DTGVSQNPRHKITKRGQNVTFRCDPISEHNRLYWYRQTLGQGPEFLTYFQNEAQLEKSRLLSDRFSAERPKGSFSTLEIQRTEQGDSAMYLCASSPFDRPLGETQYFGPGTRLLVL.

The rearrangement links TRBV11-3 to TRBJ2-3; D remains ambiguous. With 4 bases removed from V and 5 bases from J, the gap between germline ends came to 7 bases. The CDR3 has 12 amino acids. Germline V CDR1 and CDR2: SGHNT, YENEEA. The CDR3 DNA reads as TGTGCCAGCAGCTCAGAGTTAGATACGCAGTATTTT. Translating gives CASSSELDTQYF.

This clone was observed once. This sequence joins TRBV6-5 and TRBJ2-7; 7 nucleotides match TRBD1. This CDR3 comprises 15 residues. CDR1 is MNHEY and CDR2 is SVGAGI in the germline V gene. Trimming removed 4 bases from V and 3 bases from J; junction bases left unmatched: 9. CDR3 nucleotide sequence: TGTGCCAGCAGTTCCCCGCGACAGGGCCTCTACGAGCAGTACGTC. This sequence encodes CASSSPRQGLYEQYV.

The chain carries TRBV5-4 and TRBJ1-1; TRBD1 matches at 7 bases. Trimming cost V 0 bases and J 8 bases; bases outside gene matches: 4. Germline CDR1 SGHNT, CDR2 YYREEE (reference sequence). The CDR3 length is 13 residues. The CDR3 spells CASSLDRGEEAFF. As DNA, the CDR3 is TGTGCCAGCAGCTTGGACAGGGGTGAGGAAGCTTTCTTT.